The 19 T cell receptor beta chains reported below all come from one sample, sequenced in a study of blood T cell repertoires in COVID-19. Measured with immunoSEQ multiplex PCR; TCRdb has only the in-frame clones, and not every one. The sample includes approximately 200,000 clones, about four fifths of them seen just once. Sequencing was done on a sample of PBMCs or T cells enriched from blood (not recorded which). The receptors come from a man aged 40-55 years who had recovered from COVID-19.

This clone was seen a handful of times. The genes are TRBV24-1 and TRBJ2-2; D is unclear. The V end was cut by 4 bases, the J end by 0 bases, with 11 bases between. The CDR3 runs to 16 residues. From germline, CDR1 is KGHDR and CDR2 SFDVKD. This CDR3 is CATSELSTANTGELFF. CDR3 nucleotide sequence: TGTGCCACCAGTGAGTTGAGTACAGCGAACACCGGGGAGCTGTTTTTT.

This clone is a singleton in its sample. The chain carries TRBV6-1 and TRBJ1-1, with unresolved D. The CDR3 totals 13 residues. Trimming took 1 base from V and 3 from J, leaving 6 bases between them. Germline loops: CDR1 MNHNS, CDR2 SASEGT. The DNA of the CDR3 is TGTGCCAGCAGTGAAGGCAGGCACACTGAAGCTTTCTTT. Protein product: CASSEGRHTEAFF.

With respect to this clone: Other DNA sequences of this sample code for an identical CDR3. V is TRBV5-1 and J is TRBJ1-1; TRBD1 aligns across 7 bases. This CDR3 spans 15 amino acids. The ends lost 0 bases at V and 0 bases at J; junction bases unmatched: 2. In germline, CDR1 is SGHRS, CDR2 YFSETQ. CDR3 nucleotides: TGCGCCAGCAGCTTGGGAGGGACAGTGAACACTGAAGCTTTCTTT. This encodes CASSLGGTVNTEAFF.

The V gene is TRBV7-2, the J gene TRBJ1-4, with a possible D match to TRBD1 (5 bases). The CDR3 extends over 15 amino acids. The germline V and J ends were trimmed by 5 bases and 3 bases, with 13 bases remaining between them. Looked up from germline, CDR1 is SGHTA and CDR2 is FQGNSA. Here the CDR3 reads CASSSQGPANEKLFF. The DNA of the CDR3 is TGTGCCAGCAGCAGCCAGGGTCCGGCTAATGAAAAACTGTTTTTT.

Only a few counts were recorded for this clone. CDR3 loop: CASGTGVPYEQYF. The DNA of the CDR3 is TGTGCCAGCGGGACAGGGGTCCCCTACGAGCAGTACTTC. This rearrangement joins TRBV2 to TRBJ2-7; 10 bases line up with TRBD1. The CDR3 is 13 amino acids. Trimming took 8 bases from V and 2 from J; bases not matched to a gene: 3. The germline V gene has CDR1 SNHLY and CDR2 FYNNEI. Full variable domain (outside the CDR3, taken from reference TRBV2 and TRBJ2-7): EPEVTQTPSHQVTQMGQEVILRCVPISNHLYFYWYRQILGQKVEFLVSFYNNEISEKSEIFDDQFSVERPDGSNFTLKIRSTKLEDSAMYFCASGTGVPYEQYFGPGTRLTVT.

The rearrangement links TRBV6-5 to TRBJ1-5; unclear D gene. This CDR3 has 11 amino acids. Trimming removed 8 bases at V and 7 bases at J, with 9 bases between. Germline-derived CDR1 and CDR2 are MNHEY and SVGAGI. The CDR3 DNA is TGTGCCAGCTCAATCCAGCAGCCCCAGCATTTT. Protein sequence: CASSIQQPQHF.

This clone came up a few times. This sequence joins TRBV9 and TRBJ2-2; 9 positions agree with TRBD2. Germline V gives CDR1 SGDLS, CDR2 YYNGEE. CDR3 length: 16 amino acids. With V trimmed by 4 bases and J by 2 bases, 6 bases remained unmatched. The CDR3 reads CASSLRLAENTGELFF. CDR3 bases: TGTGCCAGCAGCTTGAGACTAGCGGAAAACACCGGGGAGCTGTTTTTT.

DNA of the CDR3: TGTGCCAGCAGCACCCGGACAGACAATGAGCAGTTCTTC. Translation gives CASSTRTDNEQFF. V usage is TRBV3-1 (or the pseudogene TRBV3-2) and J usage is TRBJ2-1, with D perhaps TRBD1 (6 bases). The CDR3 has 13 residues. Trimming stripped 5 bases from V and 5 bases from J, with 10 bases between. Germline CDR1 and CDR2: LGHDT and YNNKEL (reference sequence).

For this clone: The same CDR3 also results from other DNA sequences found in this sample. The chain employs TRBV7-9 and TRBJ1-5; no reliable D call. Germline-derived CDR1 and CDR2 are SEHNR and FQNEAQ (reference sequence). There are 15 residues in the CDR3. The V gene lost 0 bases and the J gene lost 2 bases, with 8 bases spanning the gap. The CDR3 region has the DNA TGTGCCAGCAGCTTAGCGACCGGGGGCAATCAGCCCCAGCATTTT. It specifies CASSLATGGNQPQHF.

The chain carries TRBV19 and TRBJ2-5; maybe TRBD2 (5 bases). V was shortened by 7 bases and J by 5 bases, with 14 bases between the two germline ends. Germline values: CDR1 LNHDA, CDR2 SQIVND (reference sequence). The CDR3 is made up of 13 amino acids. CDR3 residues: CASTPTGLETQYF. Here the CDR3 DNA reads TGTGCCAGTACCCCGACGGGGTTGGAGACCCAGTACTTC.

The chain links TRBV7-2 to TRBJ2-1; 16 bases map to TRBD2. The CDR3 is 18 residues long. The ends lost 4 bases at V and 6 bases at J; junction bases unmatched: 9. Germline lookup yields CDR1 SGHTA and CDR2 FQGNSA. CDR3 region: CASSSSPGTSGRANEQFF. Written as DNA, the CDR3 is TGTGCCAGCAGCTCTTCCCCCGGGACTAGCGGGAGGGCCAATGAGCAGTTCTTC.

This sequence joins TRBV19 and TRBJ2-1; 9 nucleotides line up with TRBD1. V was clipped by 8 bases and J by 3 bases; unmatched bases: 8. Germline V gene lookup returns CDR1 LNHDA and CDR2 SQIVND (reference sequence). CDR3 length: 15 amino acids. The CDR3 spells CASGDRGIGYNEQFF. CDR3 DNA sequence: TGTGCCAGTGGCGACAGGGGGATCGGCTACAATGAGCAGTTCTTC. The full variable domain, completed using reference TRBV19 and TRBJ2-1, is DGGITQSPKYLFRKEGQNVTLSCEQNLNHDAMYWYRQDPGQGLRLIYYSQIVNDFQKGDIAEGYSVSREKKESFPLTVTSAQKNPTAFYLCASGDRGIGYNEQFFGPGTRLTVL.

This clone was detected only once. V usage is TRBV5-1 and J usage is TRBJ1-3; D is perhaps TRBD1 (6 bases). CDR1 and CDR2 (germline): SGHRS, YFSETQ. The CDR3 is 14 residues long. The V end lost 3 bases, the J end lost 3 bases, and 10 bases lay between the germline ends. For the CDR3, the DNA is TGCGCCAGCAGCTCTCAGGGGCTTGGAAACACCATATATTTT. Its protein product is CASSSQGLGNTIYF.

CDR3 in DNA: TGTGCCAGCAGCTTACTAGCCGACTCCTACAATGAGCAGTTCTTC. Translated, it gives CASSLLADSYNEQFF. This chain links TRBV7-2 with TRBJ2-1; possible D gene TRBD2, 5 bases. Germline V gene data show CDR1 as SGHTA and CDR2 as FQGNSA. The CDR3 consists of 15 residues. V was trimmed by 2 bases and J by 0 bases, leaving 8 bases between them.

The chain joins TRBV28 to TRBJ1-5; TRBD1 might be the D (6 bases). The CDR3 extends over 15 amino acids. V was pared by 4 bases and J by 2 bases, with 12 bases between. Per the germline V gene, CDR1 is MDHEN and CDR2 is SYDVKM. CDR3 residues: CASSSQGLGNQPQHF. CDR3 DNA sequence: TGTGCCAGCAGTTCCCAGGGGTTGGGCAATCAGCCCCAGCATTTT.

CDR3 protein: CASSLGSLAGGADTQYF. In DNA form, the CDR3 reads TGTGCCAGCAGCTTAGGCTCTCTAGCGGGAGGGGCAGATACGCAGTATTTT. The rearrangement links TRBV7-2 to TRBJ2-3; 12 bases map to TRBD2. There are 17 residues in the CDR3. The germline V gene encodes CDR1 SGHTA and CDR2 FQGNSA. The junction had 6 bases not matched to a gene; V was cut back by 1 base and J by 4 bases. Drawing the rest from reference TRBV7-2 and TRBJ2-3, the complete variable domain is GAGVSQSPSNKVTEKGKDVELRCDPISGHTALYWYRQSLGQGLEFLIYFQGNSAPDKSGLPSDRFSAERTGGSVSTLTIQRTQQEDSAVYLCASSLGSLAGGADTQYFGPGTRLTVL.

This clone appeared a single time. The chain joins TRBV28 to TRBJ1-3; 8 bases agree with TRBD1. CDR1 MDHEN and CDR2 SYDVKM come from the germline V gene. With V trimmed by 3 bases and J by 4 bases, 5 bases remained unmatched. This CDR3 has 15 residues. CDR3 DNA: TGTGCCAGCAGTTTTCAGGGGGCGTTCGGAAACACCATATATTTT. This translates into CASSFQGAFGNTIYF.

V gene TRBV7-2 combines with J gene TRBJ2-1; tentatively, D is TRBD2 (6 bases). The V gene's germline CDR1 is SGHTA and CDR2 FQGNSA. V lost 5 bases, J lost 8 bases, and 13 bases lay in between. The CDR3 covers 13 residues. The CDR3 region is CASSLRDSHEQFF. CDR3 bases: TGTGCCAGCAGCCTGCGGGACTCTCATGAGCAGTTCTTC.

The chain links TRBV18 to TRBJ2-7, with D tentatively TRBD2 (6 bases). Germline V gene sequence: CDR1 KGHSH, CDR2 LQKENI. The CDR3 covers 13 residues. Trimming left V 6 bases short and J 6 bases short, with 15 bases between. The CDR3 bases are TGTGCCAGCTCTATATCCCCGGAGGGCGAGCAGTACGTC. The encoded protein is CASSISPEGEQYV.